The next 21 T cell receptor beta chains were all read from a single sample in a study of cytomegalovirus exposure and HLA in healthy donors. PCR employed 60 Vbeta and 13 Jbeta primers. Clones were read by immunoSEQ multiplex PCR, and TCRdb kept only the in-frame ones, dropping some. The sample contains 150,000 to 200,000 clones, roughly an eighth of which appear only once. Material for sequencing was PBMCs. All receptors come from a man aged 50-60 years in good health and CMV-seropositive.

The chain employs TRBV11-3 and TRBJ2-2; TRBD2 agrees at 15 bases. V lost 4 bases, J lost 0 bases, and 6 bases stayed unmatched. The length of the CDR3 is 19 residues. CDR1 is SGHNT, CDR2 YENEEA, per germline. This CDR3 is CASSSGTSGGTTNTGELFF. CDR3 in DNA: TGTGCCAGCAGCTCCGGGACTAGCGGGGGGACCACGAACACCGGGGAGCTGTTTTTT. Combining the CDR3 with reference TRBV11-3 and TRBJ2-2 gives the whole variable domain EAGVVQSPRYKIIEKKQPVAFWCNPISGHNTLYWYLQNLGQGPELLIRYENEEAVDDSQLPKDRFSAERLKGVDSTLKIQPAELGDSAVYLCASSSGTSGGTTNTGELFFGEGSRLTVL.

This clone has only a few counts. For the CDR3, the DNA is TGTGTCGCGACGGGTGGACAGAACTATGGCTACACCTTC. Translation: CVATGGQNYGYTF. V is TRBV28 and J is TRBJ1-2, with a weak D call TRBD1 (6 bases). Germline V gives CDR1 MDHEN, CDR2 SYDVKM. The CDR3 extends over 13 amino acids.

This clone has a handful of counts. The V and J genes are TRBV5-4 and TRBJ1-1, with D perhaps TRBD1 (5 bases). Germline lookup yields CDR1 SGHNT and CDR2 YYREEE (reference sequence). The CDR3 is 13 residues long. Trimming pared 4 bases from V and 2 bases from J, leaving 9 bases between. In DNA form, the CDR3 reads TGTGCCAGCAGCCATGACAGAAACACTGAAGCTTTCTTT. It specifies CASSHDRNTEAFF.

This clone was picked up a small number of times. The V and J genes are TRBV2 and TRBJ2-7; 9 nucleotides agree with TRBD1. The ends lost 6 bases at V and 6 bases at J; junction bases unmatched: 6. The CDR3 spans 13 residues. In germline, CDR1 is SNHLY, CDR2 FYNNEI. Here the CDR3 DNA reads TGTGCCAGCAGCCGGACAGGGGCGGGCGAGCAGTACGTC. Translation gives CASSRTGAGEQYV.

V is TRBV5-4 and J is TRBJ1-2; 7 bases match TRBD1. V lost 4 bases to trimming and J lost 2 bases; unmatched junction nucleotides: 11. Germline CDR1 reads SGHNT; CDR2 reads YYREEE (reference sequence). The CDR3 runs 16 residues. In DNA, the CDR3 is TGTGCCAGCAGCCGGGACAGTTTAACCCCAAACTATGGCTACACCTTC. Amino acids: CASSRDSLTPNYGYTF.

The genes are TRBV6-6 and TRBJ1-2, with D uncertain. Trimming pared 2 bases from V and 6 bases from J, leaving 10 bases between. The CDR3 has 13 residues. CDR1 is MNHNY and CDR2 is SVGAGI in the germline V gene (reference sequence). The CDR3 coding sequence is TGTGCCAGCAGTTACCTCCAGATTAATGGCTACACCTTC. This sequence encodes CASSYLQINGYTF.

This clone was counted a few times. V usage is TRBV14 and J usage is TRBJ2-4, with TRBD2 as a possible D gene (6 bases). The CDR3 runs to 19 residues. Germline CDR1 SGHDN, CDR2 FVKESK. Trimming took off 0 bases at V and 1 base at J, with 19 bases between the two ends. The CDR3 sequence is CASSQDLDTGRGAKNIQYF. In DNA form, the CDR3 reads TGTGCCAGCAGCCAAGATCTTGATACAGGCCGGGGGGCCAAAAACATTCAGTACTTC. The entire variable domain, with the rest obtained from reference TRBV14 and TRBJ2-4, is as follows: EAGVTQFPSHSVIEKGQTVTLRCDPISGHDNLYWYRRVMGKEIKFLLHFVKESKQDESGMPNNRFLAERTGGTYSTLKVQPAELEDSGVYFCASSQDLDTGRGAKNIQYFGAGTRLSVL.

The gene calls are TRBV6-5 and TRBJ2-7; the D gene is possibly TRBD2 (5 bases). Between the trimmed V and J ends, which lost 4 bases and 2 bases, there was a span of 9 bases. The CDR3 is 13 residues long. The germline V gene encodes CDR1 MNHEY and CDR2 SVGAGI. The CDR3 DNA sequence: TGTGCCAGCAGTTCACGGGAAGCCTACGAGCAGTACTTC. This codes for CASSSREAYEQYF.

The CDR3 protein is CASSTSTSGGTETQYF. The CDR3 nucleotides are TGTGCCAGCAGCACCTCGACTAGCGGGGGGACAGAGACCCAGTACTTC. The chain uses TRBV7-2 and TRBJ2-5; TRBD2 aligns across 13 bases. This CDR3 is 16 amino acids long. Per the germline V gene, CDR1 is SGHTA and CDR2 is FQGNSA. V trimming: 5 bases; J trimming: 4 bases; junction bases outside the gene matches: 7.

This clone was counted between two and nine times. The chain uses TRBV4-1 and TRBJ1-5, with TRBD1 matching over 8 bases. V lost 0 bases and J lost 7; bases outside the gene matches: 5. The CDR3 extends over 15 amino acids. Germline V CDR1 and CDR2: MGHRA, YSYEKL. The CDR3 DNA reads as TGCGCCAGCAGCCAAGAGAGGACAGGGCAACAGCCCCAGCATTTT. Translation: CASSQERTGQQPQHF.

This sequence joins TRBV7-9 and TRBJ1-5, with 8 nucleotides matching TRBD1. The CDR3 runs to 16 residues. Trimming took 5 bases from V and 6 from J; bases not matched to a gene: 12. Germline lookup yields CDR1 SEHNR and CDR2 FQNEAQ (reference sequence). The CDR3 coding sequence is TGTGCCAGCAGCCCGGCGGACAGGGTGGCCGGTCAGCCCCAGCATTTT. Translation: CASSPADRVAGQPQHF.

This chain links TRBV28 with TRBJ2-7, with 7 positions matching TRBD2. This CDR3 has 15 residues. V shed 5 bases and J 3 bases; nucleotides not matched to a gene: 10. The germline V gene has CDR1 MDHEN and CDR2 SYDVKM. The CDR3 protein is CASSGGGLQIYEQYV. CDR3 DNA sequence: TGTGCCAGCAGTGGGGGGGGGTTACAAATCTACGAGCAGTACGTC.

The chain couples TRBV9 to TRBJ1-2; 8 bases map to TRBD1. Germline CDR1 SGDLS, CDR2 YYNGEE. V was pared by 4 bases and J by 6 bases, with 5 bases of the junction left unmatched. The CDR3 length is 13 residues. The CDR3 sequence is CASSSRTGHGYTF. The CDR3 nucleotides are TGTGCCAGCAGCTCAAGGACAGGGCATGGCTACACCTTC.

This chain links TRBV4-2 with TRBJ1-5, with D possibly matching TRBD1 (6 bases). This CDR3 has 16 residues. Germline-derived CDR1 and CDR2 are LGHNA and YNFKEQ. Trimming took 4 bases from V and 5 from J, leaving 18 bases between them. CDR3 nucleotide sequence: TGTGCCAGCAGCCGATCATCAACAGGGAGATATCAGCCCCAGCATTTT. It is translated as CASSRSSTGRYQPQHF.

This clone occurred a few times. The CDR3 sequence is CASSQDPGQGPDTQYF. CDR3 DNA sequence: TGCGCCAGCAGCCAAGACCCGGGACAGGGGCCAGATACGCAGTATTTT. This chain connects TRBV4-3 to TRBJ2-3, with 10 bases lining up with TRBD1. The V gene's germline CDR1 is LGHNA and CDR2 YSLEER. J gave up 4 bases and V 0 bases, and 4 bases lay outside the gene matches. This CDR3 comprises 16 residues.

The chain couples TRBV5-4 to TRBJ2-5, with a tentative D call TRBD2 (7 bases). The CDR3 spans 14 residues. V was pared by 3 bases and J by 9 bases, with 18 bases between. The V gene's germline CDR1 is SGHNT and CDR2 YYREEE (reference sequence). The chain's CDR3 is CASSSGQGGGAQYF. As DNA, the CDR3 is TGTGCCAGCAGCTCGGGACAAGGAGGGGGGGCCCAGTACTTC.

The chain uses TRBV5-1 and TRBJ1-5; 7 bases are a match to TRBD1. Germline CDR1 and CDR2: SGHRS and YFSETQ. This CDR3 is 16 amino acids long. V was clipped by 0 bases and J by 6 bases; unmatched bases: 9. The CDR3, as DNA: TGCGCCAGCAGCTTGGCGGTAGGGGGCGGAGGTCAGCCCCAGCATTTT. Translation: CASSLAVGGGGQPQHF.

There are a few counts of this clone. The chain employs TRBV5-1 and TRBJ2-3, with D possibly matching TRBD1 (7 bases). The CDR3 is made up of 13 amino acids. Deletions cut 3 bases from V and 6 bases from J, with 11 bases between. Germline assignment: CDR1 SGHRS and CDR2 YFSETQ. The CDR3, as DNA: TGCGCCAGCAGCTATCCAGGGGGGGATACGCAGTATTTT. The encoded protein is CASSYPGGDTQYF.

The rearrangement uses TRBV6-5 and TRBJ1-2; possibly TRBD1 for D (6 bases). Germline CDR1 is MNHEY and CDR2 is SVGAGI. The ends were cut back, 2 bases at V and 3 bases at J, with 10 bases in the middle. This CDR3 spans 14 amino acids. CDR3 sequence: CASSYRGGDYGYTF. The CDR3 nucleotides read TGTGCCAGCAGTTACCGGGGGGGCGACTATGGCTACACCTTC.

The rearrangement uses TRBV18 and TRBJ1-4; TRBD1 matches at 8 bases. With V trimmed by 4 bases and J by 7 bases, 2 bases remained unmatched. The germline gives CDR1 KGHSH, CDR2 LQKENI. CDR3 length equals 13 residues. The CDR3 nucleotides read TGTGCCAGCTCACTGGACAGGGCTGAAAAACTGTTTTTT. Protein product: CASSLDRAEKLFF.

This clone was observed a handful of times. The chain has TRBV7-9 and TRBJ2-5; tentative D call: TRBD2 (6 bases). Trimming shortened V by 3 bases and J by 5 bases, and 16 bases separated the two germline ends. The V gene's germline CDR1 is SEHNR and CDR2 FQNEAQ (reference sequence). The CDR3 sequence is 15 residues long. For the CDR3, the DNA is TGTGCCAGCAGCTTCCCCGGGAGTAGCTCGGAGACCCAGTACTTC. Amino acid sequence: CASSFPGSSSETQYF.